A single T cell receptor (beta chain) is shown here with its context. The source of the sample is a study of TIL therapy for anti-PD-1-resistant metastatic lung cancer. This CDR3 comprises 14 residues. Germline loops: CDR1 ENHRY, CDR2 SYGVKD. The germline V and J ends were trimmed by 0 bases and 6 bases, with 12 bases remaining between them. This was the immunoSEQ v3 assay. Assay used: immunoSEQ multiplex PCR; TCRdb lists only in-frame clones, some missing. The sample includes about 59,000 clones, less than 85% seen only once; the top ten take about 2%. Time point described: pre-treatment sample, taken before nivolumab and TIL therapy.

The TCR originated in a person between 25 and 79 years old with non-small cell lung cancer. V gene TRBV10-3 combines with J gene TRBJ2-7; possible D gene TRBD2, 7 bases. Specimen: blood, collected at baseline. CDR3 protein: CAISESRGAGEQYF. The CDR3 nucleotides read TGTGCCATCAGTGAGTCTCGGGGGGCGGGCGAGCAGTACTTC.